The rows below give T cell receptor beta chains drawn from one sample of a study of blood T cell repertoires in COVID-19. Libraries were prepared by immunoSEQ multiplex PCR; TCRdb keeps only in-frame clonotypes and omits some of them. The table includes 310,000 or so clones, roughly 90% detected once. Sequenced input: peripheral blood. These receptors all stem from a man in his late teens or twenties who had recovered from COVID-19. Both conserved end residues are part of each CDR3. D genes are given only for firm matches. Part of the rows lack a size; the others show once, few, many or a class for expanded clones.

J | size | V | D | CDR3 | DNA
TRBJ2-7 | - | TRBV7-9 | - | CASRGRSYEQYF | TGTGCCAGCAGGGGGCGCTCCTACGAGCAGTACTTC
TRBJ2-1 | - | TRBV5-1 | TRBD2 | CASSLVTSGGALGSYNEQFF | TGCGCCAGCAGCTTGGTGACTAGCGGGGGGGCCCTCGGCTCCTACAATGAGCAGTTCTTC
TRBJ1-2 | - | TRBV4-2 | - | CASSQDRPGETYTF | TGTGCCAGCAGCCAAGATCGCCCGGGGGAGACCTACACCTTC
TRBJ2-7 | - | TRBV15 | TRBD2 | CATATSGAYEQYF | TGTGCCACCGCGACTAGCGGTGCCTACGAGCAGTACTTC
TRBJ2-3 | few | TRBV5-7 | TRBD2 | CASSLGGLAGGRSGVTQYF | TGTGCCAGCAGCTTGGGTGGACTAGCGGGGGGGCGAAGCGGGGTTACGCAGTATTTT
TRBJ2-1 | - | TRBV7-9 | TRBD2 | CASSWEGSSYNEQFF | TGTGCCAGCAGCTGGGAGGGAAGCTCCTACAATGAGCAGTTCTTC
TRBJ2-2 | - | TRBV5-1 | - | CASSGHGTPLESNTGELFF | TGCGCCAGCAGCGGGCACGGGACACCCCTAGAATCGAACACCGGGGAGCTGTTTTTT
TRBJ2-7 | - | TRBV13 | TRBD2 | CASSRERAGVNPAYEQYF | TGTGCCAGCAGCCGGGAGAGAGCGGGAGTGAACCCAGCCTACGAGCAGTACTTC
TRBJ1-5 | - | TRBV29-1 | TRBD1 | CSVARGPEQPQHF | TGCAGCGTTGCTAGGGGGCCGGAACAGCCCCAGCATTTT
TRBJ2-5 | - | TRBV7-9 | - | CASSYSLGGQETQYF | TGTGCCAGCAGCTATTCCCTGGGGGGACAAGAGACCCAGTACTTC
TRBJ2-1 | - | TRBV18 | TRBD2 | CASSPAGGTYNEQFF | TGTGCCAGCTCACCAGCGGGGGGGACCTACAATGAGCAGTTCTTC